One sample yielded the 18 T cell receptor beta chains listed below, sequenced in a study of cytomegalovirus exposure and HLA in healthy donors (dated by TCRdb to about 2017). The library relied on the immunoSEQ multiplex PCR assay. For the multiplex PCR, a mixture combining 60 forward primers for TCR Vbeta segments and 13 reverse primers for TCR Jbeta segments was used. Not all clones reach the TCRdb copy of this immuneACCESS table, which keeps in-frame sequences only. Checked studies attribute under half of the gap to unresolved V genes and leave the rest unexplained. The sample yields about 150,000 clones; 85% were counted once. Approximately 2.5% of the sample comes from the top ten. Sequenced sample: PBMCs. Receptors originate from a young man in good health and CMV-seropositive.

In this sample, this clone turned up once. This chain links TRBV5-1 with TRBJ2-2; 9 bases fit TRBD2. The CDR3 sequence is 19 residues long. Trimming cost V 4 bases and J 2 bases; bases outside gene matches: 15. In germline, CDR1 is SGHRS, CDR2 YFSETQ. The CDR3 DNA reads as TGCGCCAGCAGCCCCGCAGGGGCTAAGCGGGAGGCCAACACCGGGGAGCTGTTTTTT. Translation gives CASSPAGAKREANTGELFF.

V and J are TRBV10-1 and TRBJ1-2; D gene ambiguous. Germline CDR1 WNHNN, CDR2 SYGVQD (reference sequence). Trimming left V 9 bases short and J 3 bases short, with 20 bases between. The length of the CDR3 is 15 residues. The CDR3 sequence: CARLPLAGVDYGYTF. The CDR3 DNA is TGCGCCAGGCTCCCCCTGGCCGGGGTCGACTATGGCTACACCTTC.

The J gene is TRBJ2-3, the V gene TRBV7-8, with D uncertain. CDR3 length: 13 residues. Trimming removed 6 bases from V and 8 bases from J, with 15 bases in between. Germline V gene sequence: CDR1 SGHVS, CDR2 FQNEAQ. The CDR3: CASSNSPSGTQYF. In DNA form, the CDR3 reads TGTGCCAGCAGTAATAGCCCCTCGGGTACGCAGTATTTT.

This clone was detected only a few times. The chain links TRBV10-2 to TRBJ2-7, with D perhaps matching TRBD1 (5 bases). This CDR3 has 13 residues. CDR1 is WSHSY, CDR2 SAAADI, per germline. The ends were cut back, 4 bases at V and 4 bases at J, with 11 bases in the middle. CDR3 amino acids: CASSGRGPYEQYF. The DNA of the CDR3 is TGCGCCAGCAGTGGTAGGGGTCCTTACGAGCAGTACTTC.

The chain joins TRBV7-9 to TRBJ2-1, with 9 bases fitting TRBD2. The V gene's germline CDR1 is SEHNR and CDR2 FQNEAQ (reference sequence). The CDR3 runs 15 residues. Written as DNA, the CDR3 is TGTTCCTCCTATCCGGGACTAGCCATATACAATGAGCAGTTCTTC. This gives the protein CSSYPGLAIYNEQFF.

The rearrangement uses TRBV27 and TRBJ2-3; 10 bases agree with TRBD1. The V gene's germline CDR1 is MNHEY and CDR2 SMNVEV (reference sequence). V lost 6 bases and J lost 4; bases outside the gene matches: 4. This CDR3 contains 14 residues. The CDR3 DNA follows: TGTGCCAGCAGCTTGACAGGGGGCTCAGATACGCAGTATTTT. Translating gives CASSLTGGSDTQYF.

CDR3 amino acids: CASSLERRTNEKLFF. Written as DNA, the CDR3 is TGTGCCAGCAGCTTAGAGCGGCGGACTAATGAAAAACTGTTTTTT. The rearrangement joins TRBV11-3 to TRBJ1-4; no definite D call. Per germline, CDR1 SGHNT and CDR2 YENEEA. This CDR3 is 15 amino acids long. V was pared by 0 bases and J by 2 bases, with 7 bases between.

The rearrangement uses TRBV5-6 and TRBJ2-5; TRBD1 might be the D (6 bases). This CDR3 has 15 residues. V lost 1 base and J lost 5, with 15 bases in between. CDR1 and CDR2 from the germline V gene are SGHDT and YYEEEE. The CDR3 loop is CASSLFGGAGETQYF. DNA of the CDR3: TGTGCCAGCAGCTTGTTTGGGGGCGCAGGGGAGACCCAGTACTTC. The whole variable domain, remainder taken from reference TRBV5-6 and TRBJ2-5, is DAGVTQSPTHLIKTRGQQVTLRCSPKSGHDTVSWYQQALGQGPQFIFQYYEEEERQRGNFPDRFSGHQFPNYSSELNVNALLLGDSALYLCASSLFGGAGETQYFGPGTRLLVL.

The CDR3 loop reads CASSLGGTTNEKLFF. The CDR3, as DNA: TGCGCCAGCAGCTTGGGAGGAACTACTAATGAAAAACTGTTTTTT. The chain combines TRBV5-1 with TRBJ1-4; unclear D gene. The CDR3 loop spans 15 amino acids. The V gene's germline CDR1 is SGHRS and CDR2 YFSETQ. The ends were cut back, 0 bases at V and 2 bases at J, with 8 bases in the middle.

The chain uses TRBV29-1 and TRBJ1-1; D call uncertain. V shed 2 bases and J shed 8 bases, with 9 bases lying between them. CDR1 is SQVTM and CDR2 is ANQGSEA in the germline V gene. The CDR3 length is 11 residues. The CDR3 sequence: CSVELGREAFF. CDR3 DNA: TGCAGCGTTGAATTGGGCAGGGAAGCTTTCTTT.

V gene TRBV7-8 combines with J gene TRBJ2-6; D remains unclear. This CDR3 contains 15 residues. V was trimmed by 5 bases and J by 0 bases, leaving 8 bases between them. CDR1 is SGHVS, CDR2 FQNEAQ, per germline. CDR3 sequence: CASSKDISGANVLTF. The CDR3 DNA sequence: TGTGCCAGCAGCAAAGACATCTCTGGGGCCAACGTCCTGACTTTC. Full variable domain (missing parts from reference TRBV7-8 and TRBJ2-6): GAGVSQSPRYKVAKRGQDVALRCDPISGHVSLFWYQQALGQGPEFLTYFQNEAQLDKSGLPSDRFFAERPEGSVSTLKIQRTQQEDSAVYLCASSKDISGANVLTFGAGSRLTVL.

This chain uses TRBV5-4 with TRBJ1-4, with D unresolved. Germline V lookup: CDR1 SGHNT, CDR2 YYREEE (reference sequence). Trimming took 3 bases from V and 4 from J, leaving 7 bases between them. This CDR3 is 13 amino acids long. CDR3 DNA sequence: TGTGCCAGCAGCTCGGGTGATAATGAAAAACTGTTTTTT. Residues: CASSSGDNEKLFF.

This sequence joins TRBV25-1 and TRBJ1-2, with TRBD1 identical over 9 bases. The V gene's germline CDR1 is MGHDK and CDR2 SYGVNS. Trimming cost V 0 bases and J 4 bases; bases outside gene matches: 12. The CDR3 spans 18 residues. DNA for the CDR3: TGTGCCAGCAGTGAATATCGGGTAGGAGACAGGGGGAGCTATGGCTACACCTTC. Encoded protein: CASSEYRVGDRGSYGYTF.

This clone was observed a single time. The CDR3: CASSPRLAGPYEQYF. The CDR3 DNA sequence: TGTGCCAGCAGCCCACGACTAGCGGGTCCCTACGAGCAGTACTTC. This sequence joins TRBV7-9 and TRBJ2-5; TRBD2 aligns across 10 bases. With the DNA end fitting TRBJ2-7 better, the J assignment may be wrong. This CDR3 contains 15 residues. Germline V gene lookup returns CDR1 SEHNR and CDR2 FQNEAQ (reference sequence).

The chain recombines TRBV7-8 with TRBJ1-2, with TRBD1 matching over 10 bases. The CDR3 extends over 16 amino acids. The V segment lost 5 bases and the J segment 4 bases; nucleotides outside the gene matches: 10. The germline V gene has CDR1 SGHVS and CDR2 FQNEAQ. The CDR3 region has the DNA TGTGCCAGCAGCGGACGGGACAGGGGCTCTAGCTATGGCTACACCTTC. It translates to CASSGRDRGSSYGYTF.

V usage is TRBV7-8 and J usage is TRBJ1-2; the match to TRBD1 covers 8 bases. The CDR3 runs 15 residues. The germline CDR1 and CDR2 sequences are SGHVS and FQNEAQ. The junction had 13 bases not matched to a gene; V was cut back by 5 bases and J by 8 bases. In DNA, the CDR3 is TGTGCCAGCAGCCCCCGACATGGACAGGGCCGAGGCTACACCTTC. Translating it yields CASSPRHGQGRGYTF.

The chain employs TRBV7-2 and TRBJ2-7, with D possibly being TRBD1 (5 bases). The CDR3 is 14 residues long. The germline V and J ends were trimmed by 1 base and 0 bases, with 7 bases remaining between them. The V gene's germline CDR1 is SGHTA and CDR2 FQGNSA. The CDR3 region has the DNA TGTGCCAGCAGCTTAGACAGGTCCTCCTACGAGCAGTACTTC. Protein product: CASSLDRSSYEQYF.

The chain is built from TRBV11-3 and TRBJ2-5; TRBD2 matches 8 bases. Germline CDR1 is SGHNT and CDR2 is YENEEA. This CDR3 region has 16 residues. Trimming cost V 5 bases and J 4 bases; bases outside gene matches: 12. CDR3 DNA sequence: TGTGCCAGCAGCACAAGCATAGCAGCGGGAGTAGAGACCCAGTACTTC. It encodes CASSTSIAAGVETQYF.